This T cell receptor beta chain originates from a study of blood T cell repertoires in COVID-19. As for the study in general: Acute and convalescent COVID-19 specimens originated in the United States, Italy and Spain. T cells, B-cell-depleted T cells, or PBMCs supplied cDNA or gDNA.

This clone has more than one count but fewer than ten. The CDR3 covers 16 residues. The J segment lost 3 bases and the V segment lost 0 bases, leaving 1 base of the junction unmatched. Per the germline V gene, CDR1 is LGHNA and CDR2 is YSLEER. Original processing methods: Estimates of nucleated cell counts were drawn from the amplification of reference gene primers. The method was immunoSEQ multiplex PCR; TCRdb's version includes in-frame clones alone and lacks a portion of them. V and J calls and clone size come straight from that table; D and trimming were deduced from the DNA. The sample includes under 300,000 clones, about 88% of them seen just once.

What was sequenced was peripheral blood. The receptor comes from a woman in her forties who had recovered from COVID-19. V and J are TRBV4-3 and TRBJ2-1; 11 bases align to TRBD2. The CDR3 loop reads CASSQDGLAGYNEQFF. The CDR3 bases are TGCGCCAGCAGCCAAGACGGACTAGCGGGCTACAATGAGCAGTTCTTC.